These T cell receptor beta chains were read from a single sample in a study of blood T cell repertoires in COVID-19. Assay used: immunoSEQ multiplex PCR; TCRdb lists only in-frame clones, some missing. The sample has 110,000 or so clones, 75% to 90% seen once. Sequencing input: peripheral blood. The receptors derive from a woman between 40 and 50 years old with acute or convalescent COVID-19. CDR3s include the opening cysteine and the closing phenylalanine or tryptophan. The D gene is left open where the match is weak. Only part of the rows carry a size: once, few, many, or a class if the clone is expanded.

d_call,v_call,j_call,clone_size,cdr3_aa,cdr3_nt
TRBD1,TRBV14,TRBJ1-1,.,CASSSLTGALNTEAFF,TGTGCCAGCAGCAGCCTGACAGGGGCATTGAACACTGAAGCTTTCTTT
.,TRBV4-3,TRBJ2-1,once,CASSQVGLRAGDNEQFF,TGCGCCAGCAGCCAAGTAGGGCTAAGAGCGGGCGACAATGAGCAGTTCTTC
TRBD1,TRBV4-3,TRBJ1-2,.,CASSQGTTGLYGYTF,TGCGCCAGCAGCCAGGGTACGACAGGGCTTTATGGCTACACCTTC
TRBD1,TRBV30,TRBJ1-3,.,CAWTGTGIRSGNTIYF,TGTGCCTGGACTGGGACAGGAATTCGTTCTGGAAACACCATATATTTT
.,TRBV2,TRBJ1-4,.,CASRGGSGEKLFF,TGTGCCAGCAGGGGAGGGTCAGGGGAAAAACTGTTTTTT
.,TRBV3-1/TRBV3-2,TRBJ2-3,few,CASSQVSGSTDTQYF,TGTGCCAGCAGCCAAGTAAGCGGGAGCACAGATACGCAGTATTTT
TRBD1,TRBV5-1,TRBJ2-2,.,CASIGMTGANTGELFF,TGCGCCAGCATAGGGATGACAGGGGCAAACACCGGGGAGCTGTTTTTT
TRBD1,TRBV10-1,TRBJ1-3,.,CASSDGQAGNTIYF,TGCGCCAGCAGTGACGGACAGGCCGGGAACACCATATATTTT
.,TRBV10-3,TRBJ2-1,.,CAISDRTAYNEQFF,TGTGCCATCAGTGATAGGACAGCCTACAATGAGCAGTTCTTC
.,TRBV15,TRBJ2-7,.,CATSREDAGFYEQYF,TGTGCCACCAGCAGAGAGGACGCAGGGTTCTACGAGCAGTACTTC
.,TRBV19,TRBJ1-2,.,CASSKVQGAYGYTF,TGTGCCAGTAGTAAGGTACAGGGAGCCTATGGCTACACCTTC
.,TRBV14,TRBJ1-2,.,CASSQGATVGYTF,TGTGCCAGCAGCCAAGGGGCCACGGTCGGCTACACCTTC
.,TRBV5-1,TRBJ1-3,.,CASRDSGGPISGNTIYF,TGCGCCAGCAGGGACTCGGGCGGGCCAATTTCTGGAAACACCATATATTTT
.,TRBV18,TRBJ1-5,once,CASSRGAGWRQPQHF,TGTGCCAGCTCACGGGGTGCGGGGTGGCGTCAGCCCCAGCATTTT
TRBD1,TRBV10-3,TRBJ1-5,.,CAISAGQGADQPQHF,TGTGCCATCAGCGCGGGACAGGGGGCCGATCAGCCCCAGCATTTT
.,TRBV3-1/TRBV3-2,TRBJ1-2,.,CASSHTNGGYGYTF,TGTGCCAGCAGCCACACGAACGGGGGCTATGGCTACACCTTC
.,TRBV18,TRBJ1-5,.,CASSPGQRNSNQPQHF,TGTGCCAGCTCACCAGGACAGAGGAATAGCAATCAGCCCCAGCATTTT
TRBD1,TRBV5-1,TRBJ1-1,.,CASSFDRGLLNTEAFF,TGCGCCAGCAGCTTTGACAGGGGGCTTTTGAACACTGAAGCTTTCTTT
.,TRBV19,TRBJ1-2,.,CASSITGGTPYGYTF,TGTGCCAGTAGTATTACTGGTGGGACACCTTATGGCTACACCTTC
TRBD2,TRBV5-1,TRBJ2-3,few,CASSAGLAGGPLGDTQYF,TGCGCCAGCAGCGCCGGACTAGCGGGGGGGCCTTTGGGAGATACGCAGTATTTT
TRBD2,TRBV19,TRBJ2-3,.,CASRERGGTDTQYF,TGTGCCAGTAGGGAGCGGGGGGGCACAGATACGCAGTATTTT
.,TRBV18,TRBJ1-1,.,CASLLALGRNTEAFF,TGTGCCAGCCTCTTAGCGCTGGGGAGGAACACTGAAGCTTTCTTT
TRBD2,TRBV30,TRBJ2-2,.,CAWSVLRSGGNTGELFF,TGTGCCTGGAGTGTACTCCGTAGCGGGGGGAACACCGGGGAGCTGTTTTTT
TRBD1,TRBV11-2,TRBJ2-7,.,CASSLGTGTYEQYF,TGTGCCAGCAGCCTAGGGACAGGGACTTACGAGCAGTACTTC
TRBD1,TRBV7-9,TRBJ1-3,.,CASSSTGGKGNTIYF,TGTGCCAGCAGCTCTACAGGGGGCAAAGGAAACACCATATATTTT
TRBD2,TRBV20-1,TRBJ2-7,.,CSASLAGGRNYEQYF,TGCAGTGCTAGTCTAGCGGGGGGACGGAATTACGAGCAGTACTTC
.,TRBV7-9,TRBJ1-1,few,CASSLLGANTEAFF,TGTGCCAGCAGCTTATTAGGGGCCAACACTGAAGCTTTCTTT
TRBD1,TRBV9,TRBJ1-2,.,CASSLDGTGHVNYGYTF,TGTGCCAGCAGCCTCGACGGGACAGGACACGTTAACTATGGCTACACCTTC
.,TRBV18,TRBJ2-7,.,CASSPPLLYEQYF,TGTGCCAGCTCACCACCCCTTTTATACGAGCAGTACTTC
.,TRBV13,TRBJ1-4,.,CASSLGSTAVEKLFF,TGTGCCAGCAGCTTAGGATCAACAGCCGTTGAAAAACTGTTTTTT
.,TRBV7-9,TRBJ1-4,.,CASSFPGSNEKLFF,TGTGCCAGCAGCTTCCCAGGGTCTAATGAAAAACTGTTTTTT
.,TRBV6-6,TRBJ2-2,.,CASSQTRTGGVGGELFF,TGTGCCAGCAGTCAGACTCGAACAGGGGGGGTTGGCGGGGAGCTGTTTTTT
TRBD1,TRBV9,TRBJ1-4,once,CASSVGVTGSNEKLFF,TGTGCCAGCAGCGTAGGAGTGACAGGGTCGAATGAAAAACTGTTTTTT
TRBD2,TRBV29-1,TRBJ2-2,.,CSVDAGTSPRELFF,TGCAGCGTTGATGCCGGGACTAGCCCTCGGGAGCTGTTTTTT
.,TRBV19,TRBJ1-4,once,CASSGRATNEKLFF,TGTGCCAGTAGCGGGCGGGCAACTAATGAAAAACTGTTTTTT
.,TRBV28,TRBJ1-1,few,CASSLFHSGQRANGAFF,TGTGCCAGCAGTTTATTTCACTCCGGGCAGAGGGCTAATGGGGCTTTCTTT
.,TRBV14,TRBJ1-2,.,CASSQIDRRDYGYTF,TGTGCCAGCAGCCAAATCGACAGAAGGGACTATGGCTACACCTTC
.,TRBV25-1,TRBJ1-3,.,CASSDPRGSGNTIYF,TGTGCCAGCAGTGACCCCCGGGGATCTGGAAACACCATATATTTT
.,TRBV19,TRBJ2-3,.,CASSIDHPGTDTQYF,TGTGCCAGTAGTATAGATCATCCAGGCACAGATACGCAGTATTTT
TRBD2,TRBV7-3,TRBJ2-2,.,CASSLLSGVNTGELFF,TGTGCCAGCAGCTTATTAAGCGGGGTGAACACCGGGGAGCTGTTTTTT
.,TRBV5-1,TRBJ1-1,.,CASSLGQTTDTEAFF,TGCGCCAGCAGCTTGGGACAAACGACGGACACTGAAGCTTTCTTT
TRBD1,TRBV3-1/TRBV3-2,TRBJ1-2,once,CASSQRTGGTGYTF,TGTGCCAGCAGCCAACGGACAGGGGGCACCGGCTACACCTTC
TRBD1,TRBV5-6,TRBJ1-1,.,CASTRQGMEFTEAFF,TGTGCCAGCACCCGACAGGGGATGGAGTTTACTGAAGCTTTCTTT
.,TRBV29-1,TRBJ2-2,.,CSVRGGNTGELFF,TGCAGCGTTAGGGGCGGGAACACCGGGGAGCTGTTTTTT
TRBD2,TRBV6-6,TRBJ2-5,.,CASRVAGGYLETQYF,TGTGCCAGCAGGGTAGCGGGGGGGTATTTGGAGACCCAGTACTTC
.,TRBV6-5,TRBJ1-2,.,CASSYVRAPNYGYTF,TGTGCCAGCAGTTACGTGAGAGCACCTAACTATGGCTACACCTTC
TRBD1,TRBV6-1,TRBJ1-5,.,CASSEAYRGGQPQHF,TGTGCCAGCAGTGAAGCCTACAGGGGAGGTCAGCCCCAGCATTTT
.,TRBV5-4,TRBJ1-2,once,CASSWYGASLLDGYTF,TGTGCCAGCAGCTGGTATGGGGCTTCGTTGCTCGATGGCTACACCTTC
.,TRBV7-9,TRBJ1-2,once,CASSTGWHEGYTF,TGTGCCAGCAGCACCGGGTGGCACGAGGGCTACACCTTC
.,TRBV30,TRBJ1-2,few,CAWSDQGSVYYGYTF,TGTGCCTGGAGTGATCAGGGTTCTGTCTACTATGGCTACACCTTC
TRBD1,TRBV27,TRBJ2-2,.,CASSLSGQVDTGELFF,TGTGCCAGCAGTTTATCAGGACAGGTCGACACCGGGGAGCTGTTTTTT
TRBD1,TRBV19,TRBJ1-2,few,CASSYLASGTDGGYTF,TGTGCCAGTAGTTACCTCGCCTCCGGGACAGATGGGGGCTACACCTTC
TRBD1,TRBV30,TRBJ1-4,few,CAWSGGQGGEKLFF,TGTGCCTGGAGTGGGGGACAGGGAGGTGAAAAACTGTTTTTT
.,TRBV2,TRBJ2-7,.,CASSERETSSYEQYF,TGTGCCAGCAGTGAGAGGGAGACTTCCTCCTACGAGCAGTACTTC
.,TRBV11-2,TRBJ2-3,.,CASSLIRGFRTDTQYF,TGTGCCAGCAGCTTAATTCGGGGGTTCCGCACAGATACGCAGTATTTT